A selection of T cell receptor beta chains follows, all from one sample in a study of blood T cell repertoires in COVID-19. Profiled with immunoSEQ multiplex PCR; TCRdb holds only in-frame clones, not every one. The sample has about 180,000 clones; roughly 81% are singletons. The sample consisted of peripheral blood. Every receptor here comes from a woman aged 80 or older with COVID-19, enrolled during active disease. CDR3s include the opening cysteine and the closing phenylalanine or tryptophan. A D gene is named only where the DNA matches it firmly. Only some rows state a clone size, as once, few, many or a class for expanded clones.

TRBV11-2,few,TRBD2,TRBJ2-5,CASSLARRTSGRGAQYF,TGTGCCAGCAGCTTAGCCCGGCGGACTAGCGGGAGGGGGGCCCAGTACTTC
TRBV4-2,once,.,TRBJ1-1,CASSQVDSNTEAFF,TGTGCCAGCAGCCAAGTCGACAGTAACACTGAAGCTTTCTTT
TRBV19,once,TRBD1,TRBJ2-7,CASSMKGTALLGALGEQYF,TGTGCCAGTAGTATGAAAGGGACAGCGCTGCTGGGGGCTTTGGGGGAGCAGTACTTC
TRBV5-1,.,TRBD1,TRBJ1-1,CASSSEEGGLTEAFF,TGCGCCAGCAGCTCCGAGGAAGGGGGCTTAACTGAAGCTTTCTTT
TRBV28,.,.,TRBJ1-5,CASSTYTSNQPQHF,TGTGCCAGCAGTACCTATACCAGCAATCAGCCCCAGCATTTT
TRBV7-8,few,TRBD2,TRBJ2-7,CASSFPTSGSYEQYF,TGTGCCAGCAGCTTTCCGACTAGCGGCTCCTACGAGCAGTACTTC
TRBV6-2/TRBV6-3,.,TRBD1,TRBJ2-1,CASSYLPGTGVYEQFF,TGTGCCAGCAGTTACTTGCCCGGGACAGGGGTCTATGAGCAGTTCTTC
TRBV4-2,.,TRBD2,TRBJ2-7,CASSQVVLAGYDEQYF,TGTGCCAGCAGCCAAGTGGTACTAGCGGGGTACGACGAGCAGTACTTC
TRBV28,.,.,TRBJ2-6,CASSLPLASGPPSGANVLTF,TGTGCCAGCAGTCTTCCTCTAGCAAGCGGTCCCCCCTCTGGGGCCAACGTCCTGACTTTC
TRBV27,.,TRBD2,TRBJ2-3,CASSPGLAVDTQYF,TGTGCCAGCAGTCCGGGACTAGCGGTGGATACGCAGTATTTT